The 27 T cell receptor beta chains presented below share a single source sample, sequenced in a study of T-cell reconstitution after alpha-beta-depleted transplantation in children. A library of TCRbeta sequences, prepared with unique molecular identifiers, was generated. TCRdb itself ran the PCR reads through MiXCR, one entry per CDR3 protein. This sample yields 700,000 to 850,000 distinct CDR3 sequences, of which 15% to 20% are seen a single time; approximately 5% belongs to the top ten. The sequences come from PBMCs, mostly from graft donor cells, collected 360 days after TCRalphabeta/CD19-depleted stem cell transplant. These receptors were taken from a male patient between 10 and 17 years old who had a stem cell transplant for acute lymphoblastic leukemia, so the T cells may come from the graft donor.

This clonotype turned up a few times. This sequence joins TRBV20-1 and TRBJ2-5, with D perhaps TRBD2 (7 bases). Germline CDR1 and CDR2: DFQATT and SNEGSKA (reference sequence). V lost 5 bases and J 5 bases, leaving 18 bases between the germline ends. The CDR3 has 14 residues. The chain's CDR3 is CSAGAGAGGETQYF. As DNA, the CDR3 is TGCAGTGCTGGGGCGGGGGCTGGCGGGGAGACCCAGTACTTC.

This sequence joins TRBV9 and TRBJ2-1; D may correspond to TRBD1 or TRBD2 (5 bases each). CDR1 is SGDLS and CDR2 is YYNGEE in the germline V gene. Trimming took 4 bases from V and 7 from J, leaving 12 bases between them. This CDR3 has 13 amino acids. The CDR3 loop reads CASSPIWGNEQFF. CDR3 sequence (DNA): TGTGCCAGCAGCCCCATTTGGGGGAATGAGCAGTTCTTC. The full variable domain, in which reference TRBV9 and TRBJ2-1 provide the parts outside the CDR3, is DSGVTQTPKHLITATGQRVTLRCSPRSGDLSVYWYQQSLDQGLQFLIQYYNGEERAKGNILERFSAQQFPDLHSELNLSSLELGDSALYFCASSPIWGNEQFFGPGTRLTVL.

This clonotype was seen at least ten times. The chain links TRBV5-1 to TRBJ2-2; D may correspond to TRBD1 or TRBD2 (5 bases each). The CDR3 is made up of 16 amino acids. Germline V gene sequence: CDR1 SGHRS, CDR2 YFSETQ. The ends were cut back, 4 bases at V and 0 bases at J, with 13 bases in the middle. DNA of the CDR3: TGCGCCAGCAGCCGTGGGGGACCCACGAACACCGGGGAGCTGTTTTTT. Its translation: CASSRGGPTNTGELFF.

The CDR3 region is CSAPTSGISYEQYF. CDR3 coding DNA: TGCAGTGCGCCCACTAGCGGGATATCCTACGAGCAGTACTTC. The V and J genes are TRBV20-1 and TRBJ2-7, with 10 positions matching TRBD2. The CDR3 spans 14 residues. Germline CDR1 and CDR2: DFQATT and SNEGSKA (reference sequence). The V gene end was trimmed by 6 bases and the J gene end by 1 base; junction bases not matched to a gene: 6.

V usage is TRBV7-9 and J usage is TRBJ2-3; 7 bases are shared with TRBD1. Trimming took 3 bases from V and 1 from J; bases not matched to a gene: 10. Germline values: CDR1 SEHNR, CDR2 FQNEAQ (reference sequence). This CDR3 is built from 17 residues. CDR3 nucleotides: TGTGCCAGCAGCTTTTGGGACAGTCCTTGGGGCACAGATACGCAGTATTTT. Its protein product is CASSFWDSPWGTDTQYF.

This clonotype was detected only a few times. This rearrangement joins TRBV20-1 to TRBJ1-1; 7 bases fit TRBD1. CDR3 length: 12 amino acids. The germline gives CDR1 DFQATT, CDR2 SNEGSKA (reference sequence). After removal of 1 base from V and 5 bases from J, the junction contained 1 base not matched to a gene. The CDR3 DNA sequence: TGCAGTGCTAGAGCGGGACAGACTGAAGCTTTCTTT. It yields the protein CSARAGQTEAFF.

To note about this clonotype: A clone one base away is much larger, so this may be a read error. The CDR3 reads CSAKQGRETQYF. For the CDR3, the DNA is TGCAGTGCCAAACAGGGGAGGGAGACCCAGTACTTC. V and J are TRBV20-1 and TRBJ2-5; possible D gene TRBD1, 7 bases. Per the germline V gene, CDR1 is DFQATT and CDR2 is SNEGSKA (reference sequence). The CDR3 spans 12 residues. Trimming stripped 6 bases from V and 5 bases from J, with 13 bases between.

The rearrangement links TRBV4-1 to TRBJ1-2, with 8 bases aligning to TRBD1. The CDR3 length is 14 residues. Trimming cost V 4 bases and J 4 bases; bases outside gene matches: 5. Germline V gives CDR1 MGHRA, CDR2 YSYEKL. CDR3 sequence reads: CASSPQGAIYGYTF. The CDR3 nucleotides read TGCGCCAGCAGCCCCCAGGGGGCGATCTATGGCTACACCTTC.

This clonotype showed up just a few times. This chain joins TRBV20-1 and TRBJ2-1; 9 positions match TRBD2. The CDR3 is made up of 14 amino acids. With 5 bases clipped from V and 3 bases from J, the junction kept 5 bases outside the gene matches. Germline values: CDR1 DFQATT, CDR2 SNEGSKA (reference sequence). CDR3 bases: TGCAGTGCTTTAGCGGGAGCGTACTACAATGAGCAGTTCTTC. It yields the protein CSALAGAYYNEQFF.

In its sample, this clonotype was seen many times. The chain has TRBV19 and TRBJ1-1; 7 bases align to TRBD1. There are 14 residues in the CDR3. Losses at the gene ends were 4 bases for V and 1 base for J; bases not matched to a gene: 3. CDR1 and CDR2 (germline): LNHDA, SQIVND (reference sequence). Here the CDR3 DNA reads TGTGCCAGTAGTAAAAGGACAGGGAACACTGAAGCTTTCTTT. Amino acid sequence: CASSKRTGNTEAFF.

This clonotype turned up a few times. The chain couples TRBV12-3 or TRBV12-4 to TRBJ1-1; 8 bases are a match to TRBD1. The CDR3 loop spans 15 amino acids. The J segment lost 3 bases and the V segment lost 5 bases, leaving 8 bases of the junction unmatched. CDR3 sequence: CASSKRQGWDTEAFF. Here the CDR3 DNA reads TGTGCCAGCAGTAAACGACAGGGGTGGGACACTGAAGCTTTCTTT.

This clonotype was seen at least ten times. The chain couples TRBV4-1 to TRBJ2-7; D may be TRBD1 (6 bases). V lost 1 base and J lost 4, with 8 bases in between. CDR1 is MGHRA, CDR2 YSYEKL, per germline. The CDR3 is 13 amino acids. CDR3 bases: TGCGCCAGCAGCCAAGGAGGACAGTACGAGCAGTACTTC. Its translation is CASSQGGQYEQYF.

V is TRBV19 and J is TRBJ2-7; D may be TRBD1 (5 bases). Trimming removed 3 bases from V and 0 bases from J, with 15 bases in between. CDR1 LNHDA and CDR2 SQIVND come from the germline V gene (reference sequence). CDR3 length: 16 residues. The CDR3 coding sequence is TGTGCCAGTAGTATTTCCGCAGGGATGAGCTCCTACGAGCAGTACTTC. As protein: CASSISAGMSSYEQYF. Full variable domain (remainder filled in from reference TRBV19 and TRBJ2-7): DGGITQSPKYLFRKEGQNVTLSCEQNLNHDAMYWYRQDPGQGLRLIYYSQIVNDFQKGDIAEGYSVSREKKESFPLTVTSAQKNPTAFYLCASSISAGMSSYEQYFGPGTRLTVT.

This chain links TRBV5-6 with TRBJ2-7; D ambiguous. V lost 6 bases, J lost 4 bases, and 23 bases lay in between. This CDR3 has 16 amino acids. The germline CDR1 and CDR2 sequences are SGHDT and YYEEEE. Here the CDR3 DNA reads TGTGCCAGCAACCTTATCCGGGCAACGAGTTATTACGAGCAGTACTTC. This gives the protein CASNLIRATSYYEQYF. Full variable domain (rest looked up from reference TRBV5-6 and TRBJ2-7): DAGVTQSPTHLIKTRGQQVTLRCSPKSGHDTVSWYQQALGQGPQFIFQYYEEEERQRGNFPDRFSGHQFPNYSSELNVNALLLGDSALYLCASNLIRATSYYEQYFGPGTRLTVT.

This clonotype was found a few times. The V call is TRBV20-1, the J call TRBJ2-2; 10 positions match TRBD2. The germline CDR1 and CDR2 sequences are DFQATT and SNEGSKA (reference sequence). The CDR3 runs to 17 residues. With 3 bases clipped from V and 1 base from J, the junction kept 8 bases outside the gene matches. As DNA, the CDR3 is TGCAGTGCTAGTCAGCGGGAGGGACAAAAGAACACCGGGGAGCTGTTTTTT. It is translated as CSASQREGQKNTGELFF.

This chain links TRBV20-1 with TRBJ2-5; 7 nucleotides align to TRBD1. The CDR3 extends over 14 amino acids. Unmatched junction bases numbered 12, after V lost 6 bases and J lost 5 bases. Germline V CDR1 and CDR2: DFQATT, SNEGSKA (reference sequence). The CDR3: CSAAGQVGWETQYF. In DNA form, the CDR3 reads TGCAGTGCGGCCGGACAGGTGGGATGGGAGACCCAGTACTTC.

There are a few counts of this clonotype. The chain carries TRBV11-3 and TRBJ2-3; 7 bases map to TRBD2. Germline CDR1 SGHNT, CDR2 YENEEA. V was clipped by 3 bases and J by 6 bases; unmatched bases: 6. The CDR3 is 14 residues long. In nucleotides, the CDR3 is TGTGCCAGCAGCTTCGGGGGAGGGCCGGATACGCAGTATTTT. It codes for CASSFGGGPDTQYF.

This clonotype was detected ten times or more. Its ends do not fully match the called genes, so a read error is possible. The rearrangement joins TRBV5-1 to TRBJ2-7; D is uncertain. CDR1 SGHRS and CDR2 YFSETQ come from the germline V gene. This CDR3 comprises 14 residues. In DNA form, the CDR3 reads TGTGCCAGCAGTTTATCGGGCCTCTCCTACGAGCAGTACTTC. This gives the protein CASSLSGLSYEQYF.

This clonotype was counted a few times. The CDR3 bases are TGTGCCAGCAGTCTTTCGGGAGTTAAAGAGACCCAGTACTTC. This gives the protein CASSLSGVKETQYF. The rearrangement uses TRBV12-3 or TRBV12-4 and TRBJ2-5, with D perhaps matching TRBD2 (6 bases). V was clipped by 5 bases and J by 3 bases, with 13 bases between them. CDR3 length equals 14 residues.

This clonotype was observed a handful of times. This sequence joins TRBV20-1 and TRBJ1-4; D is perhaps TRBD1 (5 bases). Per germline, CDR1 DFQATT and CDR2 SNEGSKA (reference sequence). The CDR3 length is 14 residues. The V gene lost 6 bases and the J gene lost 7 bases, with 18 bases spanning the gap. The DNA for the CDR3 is TGCAGTGCGTTTCCAGGGAGATCCCCTGAAAAACTGTTTTTT. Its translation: CSAFPGRSPEKLFF.

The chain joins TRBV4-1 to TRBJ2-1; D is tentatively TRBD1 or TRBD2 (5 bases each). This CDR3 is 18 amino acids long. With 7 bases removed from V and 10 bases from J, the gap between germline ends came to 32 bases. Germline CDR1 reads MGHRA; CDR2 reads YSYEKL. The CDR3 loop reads CASTLSGFSGTQTGEQFF. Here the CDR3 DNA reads TGCGCCAGCACCCTAAGTGGGTTTTCCGGGACGCAGACGGGGGAGCAGTTCTTC.

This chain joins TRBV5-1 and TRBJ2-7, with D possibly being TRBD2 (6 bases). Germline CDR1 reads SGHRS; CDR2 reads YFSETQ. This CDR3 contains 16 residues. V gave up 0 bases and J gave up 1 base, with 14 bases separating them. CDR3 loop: CASSLGRGVNSYEQYF. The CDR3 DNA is TGCGCCAGCAGCTTGGGTCGCGGGGTGAATTCCTACGAGCAGTACTTC.

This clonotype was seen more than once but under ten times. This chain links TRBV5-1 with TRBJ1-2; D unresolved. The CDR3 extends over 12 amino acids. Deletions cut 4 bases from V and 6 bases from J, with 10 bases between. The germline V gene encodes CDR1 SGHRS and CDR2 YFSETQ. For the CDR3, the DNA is TGCGCCAGCAGCCCAGACTGGAATGGCTACACCTTC. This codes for CASSPDWNGYTF.

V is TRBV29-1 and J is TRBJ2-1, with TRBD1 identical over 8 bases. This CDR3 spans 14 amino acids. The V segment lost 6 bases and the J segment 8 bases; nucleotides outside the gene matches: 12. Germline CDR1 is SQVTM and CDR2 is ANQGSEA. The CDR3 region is CSVEGPGGRYEQFF. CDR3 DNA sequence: TGCAGCGTCGAGGGCCCAGGGGGCCGCTATGAGCAGTTCTTC.

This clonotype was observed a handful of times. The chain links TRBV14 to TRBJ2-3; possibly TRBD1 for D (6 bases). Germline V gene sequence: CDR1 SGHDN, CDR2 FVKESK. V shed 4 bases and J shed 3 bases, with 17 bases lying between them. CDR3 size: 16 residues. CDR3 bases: TGTGCCAGCAGCCCTGTCGGGGCTGGACAGACAGATACGCAGTATTTT. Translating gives CASSPVGAGQTDTQYF.

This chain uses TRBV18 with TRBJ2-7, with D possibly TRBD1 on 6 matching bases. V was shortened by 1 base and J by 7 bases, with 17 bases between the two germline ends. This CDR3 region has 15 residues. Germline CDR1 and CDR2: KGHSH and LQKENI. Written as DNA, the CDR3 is TGTGCCAGCTCACCACAGGGACATGCCTTTCGTGAGCAGTACTTC. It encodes CASSPQGHAFREQYF.

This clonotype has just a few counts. This CDR3 reads CASSLAPSVGGTEAFF. As DNA, the CDR3 is TGCGCCAGCAGCTTGGCGCCCTCCGTGGGAGGTACTGAAGCTTTCTTT. This rearrangement joins TRBV5-1 to TRBJ1-1; the D is unclear. CDR3 length: 16 residues. V dropped 0 bases and J dropped 5 bases, with 17 bases sitting between them. Germline CDR1 and CDR2: SGHRS and YFSETQ.